This T cell receptor (beta chain) was found in a study of T cell responses to AZD1222 COVID-19 vaccine. Broader study findings: Females outnumbered males among donors, who were mostly white British; clonal diversity was possibly underestimated. There were repertoire samples only from the period after the peak T cell response. Variant regions that are unmutated are reportedly the target of nearly half of spike-specific TCRs.

This clone was seen a few times. The antigen remains unidentified. Sequencing used immunoSEQ multiplex PCR; TCRdb keeps in-frame clones, though not all of them. The sample consists of under 150,000 clones, 90% of them appearing once. The CDR3 spans 13 residues. The ends were cut back, 5 bases at V and 2 bases at J, with 10 bases in the middle. This sequence originates from an adult in good health. The sample in question was peripheral blood, obtained on day 0 of AZD1222 vaccination. This chain uses TRBV12-3 or TRBV12-4 with TRBJ2-7; D might be TRBD2 (5 bases). The DNA of the CDR3 is TGTGCCAGCAGTATTCGGGGAGCCTACGAGCAGTACTTC. This encodes CASSIRGAYEQYF.